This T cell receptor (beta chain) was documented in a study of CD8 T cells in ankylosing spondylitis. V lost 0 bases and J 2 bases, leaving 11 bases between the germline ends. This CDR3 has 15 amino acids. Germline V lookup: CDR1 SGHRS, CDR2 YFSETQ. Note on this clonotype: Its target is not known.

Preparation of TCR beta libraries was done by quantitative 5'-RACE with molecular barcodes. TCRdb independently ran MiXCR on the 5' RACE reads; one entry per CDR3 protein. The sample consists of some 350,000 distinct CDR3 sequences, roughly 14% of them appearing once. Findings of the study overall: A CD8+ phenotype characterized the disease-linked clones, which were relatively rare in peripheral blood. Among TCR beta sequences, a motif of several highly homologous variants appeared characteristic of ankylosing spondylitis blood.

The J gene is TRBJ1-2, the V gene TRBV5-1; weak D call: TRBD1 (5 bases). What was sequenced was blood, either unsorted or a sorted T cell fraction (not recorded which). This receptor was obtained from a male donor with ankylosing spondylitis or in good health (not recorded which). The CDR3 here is CASSLGRDGNYGYTF. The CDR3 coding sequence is TGCGCCAGCAGCTTGGGAAGGGACGGCAACTATGGCTACACCTTC.